This T cell receptor beta chain was captured by sequencing in a study of resident and recirculating memory T cells in vitiligo. Study overall: Each patient gave two lesional and two nonlesional epidermal shave biopsies, plus PBMCs.

No patient showed confetti depigmentation, a clinical sign of active disease. Profiling relied on immunoSEQ multiplex PCR, and the TCRdb table lists in-frame clones only, not all of them. Among tens of thousands of clones listed, roughly 94% were seen once. Unmatched junction bases numbered 4, after V lost 5 bases and J lost 0 bases. The CDR3 consists of 15 residues. CDR1 is LNHDA, CDR2 SQIVND, per germline (reference sequence). Sequenced: blood. The clonotype was recovered from a male donor with vitiligo. The chain carries TRBV19 and TRBJ2-4, with TRBD2 matching 7 bases. As DNA, the CDR3 is TGTGCCAGTAGTTGGGTAGCGGGAGCCAAAAACATTCAGTACTTC. Translating it yields CASSWVAGAKNIQYF.